This T cell receptor (beta chain) came from a study of human T cells and chemical hapten exposure. Study conclusions and caveats: Positive correlation was observed between PT1 expanded TCR counts and patch test score.

Comment on this clonotype: Its cognate antigen is unknown.

The CDR3 covers 12 residues. Germline V gene lookup returns CDR1 LGHDT and CDR2 YNNKEL (reference sequence). Between the trimmed V and J ends, which lost 0 bases and 7 bases, there was a span of 6 bases. As for time point: patch test 2, 6 weeks after DPC sensitization. Noted treatment: therapeutic diphenylcyclopropenone sensitization with weekly scalp DPC. Source study methods: A per-sample median of roughly 96,000 TCRs was observed, with a range of roughly 20,000 to 750,000. From the RACE reads, TCRdb called clonotypes with MiXCR, one entry per CDR3 protein. TCRdb, not the original authors, processed these V and J calls. This sample has some 350,000 distinct CDR3 sequences, with nearly 6.5% found just once.

This chain connects TRBV3-1 to TRBJ1-2; D unclear. The sequence was obtained from a woman younger than 30 with alopecia areata. Some clones in this sample may be carry-over from other donors' samples. Material: whole blood, obtained in connection with sensitization to the hapten diphenylcyclopropenone (DPC). The CDR3 sequence: CASSQELRGYTF. The CDR3 DNA is TGTGCCAGCAGCCAAGAGCTCCGTGGCTACACCTTC.